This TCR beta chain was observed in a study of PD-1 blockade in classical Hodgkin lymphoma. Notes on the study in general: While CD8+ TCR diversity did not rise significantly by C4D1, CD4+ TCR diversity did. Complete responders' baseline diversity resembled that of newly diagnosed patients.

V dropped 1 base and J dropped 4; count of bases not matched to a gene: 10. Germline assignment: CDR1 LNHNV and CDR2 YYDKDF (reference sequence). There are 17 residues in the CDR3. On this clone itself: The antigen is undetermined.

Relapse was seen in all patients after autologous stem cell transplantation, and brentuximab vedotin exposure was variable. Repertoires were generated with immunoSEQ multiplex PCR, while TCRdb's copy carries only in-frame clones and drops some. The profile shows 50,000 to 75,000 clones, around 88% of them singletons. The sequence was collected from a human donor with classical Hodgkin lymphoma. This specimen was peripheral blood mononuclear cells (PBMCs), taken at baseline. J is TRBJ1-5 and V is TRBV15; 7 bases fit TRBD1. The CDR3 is CATSRVLGTATNQPQHF. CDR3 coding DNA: TGTGCCACCAGCAGAGTACTCGGGACAGCTACTAATCAGCCCCAGCATTTT.